This T cell receptor beta chain comes out of a study of T cell responses to AZD1222 COVID-19 vaccine. Study-level findings and limits: Dominant at 160-218 and 743-854, vaccine-associated CD4 TCRs also spanned spike.

Regarding this clone: What it binds is unknown.

This CDR3 has 17 residues. Trimming cost V 0 bases and J 7 bases; bases outside gene matches: 6. Germline-derived CDR1 and CDR2 are KGHDR and SFDVKD. The assay was immunoSEQ multiplex PCR, and TCRdb's table has in-frame clones only and misses some. The sample records approximately 100,000 clones, around nine tenths being singletons. V is TRBV24-1 and J is TRBJ2-1, with TRBD1 matching 12 bases. The source is an adult who received the MenACWY meningococcal vaccine as a control. This specimen was peripheral blood, taken 28 days after the second dose of the MenACWY control vaccine. CDR3 sequence: CATSDLSGTGGKNEQFF. CDR3 sequence (DNA): TGTGCCACCAGTGATTTGTCCGGGACAGGGGGCAAAAATGAGCAGTTCTTC.